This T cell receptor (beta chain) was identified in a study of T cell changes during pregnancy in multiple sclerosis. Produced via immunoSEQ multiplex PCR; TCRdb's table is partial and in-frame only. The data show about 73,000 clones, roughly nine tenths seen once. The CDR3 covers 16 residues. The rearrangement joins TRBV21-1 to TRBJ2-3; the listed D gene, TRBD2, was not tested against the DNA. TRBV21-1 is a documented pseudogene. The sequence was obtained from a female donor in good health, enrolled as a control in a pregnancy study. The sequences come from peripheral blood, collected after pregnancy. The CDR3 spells CASVRCPPTSTDTQYF. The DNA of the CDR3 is TGTGCCAGCGTCCGATGCCCTCCCACTAGCACAGATACGCAGTATTTT.